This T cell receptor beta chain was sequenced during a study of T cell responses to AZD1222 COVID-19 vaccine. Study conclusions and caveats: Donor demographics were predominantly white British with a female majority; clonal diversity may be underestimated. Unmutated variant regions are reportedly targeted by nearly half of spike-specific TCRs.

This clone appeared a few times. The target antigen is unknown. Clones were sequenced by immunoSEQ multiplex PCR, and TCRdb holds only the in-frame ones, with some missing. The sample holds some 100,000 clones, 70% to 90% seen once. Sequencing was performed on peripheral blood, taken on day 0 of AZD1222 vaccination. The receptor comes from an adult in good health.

The CDR3 is CASSVSTAWSGNTIYF. The CDR3 DNA follows: TGTGCCAGCAGCGTCTCGACTGCCTGGTCTGGAAACACCATATATTTT. V gene TRBV9 combines with J gene TRBJ1-3; D is ambiguous. The CDR3 is 16 amino acids. The germline V gene has CDR1 SGDLS and CDR2 YYNGEE. The V and J ends lost 2 bases and 1 base respectively, with 13 bases between them.